A selection of T cell receptor beta chains follows, all from one sample in a study of cytomegalovirus exposure and HLA in healthy donors. The table came from immunoSEQ multiplex PCR; TCRdb's copy has only in-frame clones and leaves some out. This table has about 98,000 clones, around 90% appearing once. Sequencing was performed on PBMCs. These receptors originate from a woman in her twenties or thirties in good health and CMV-seronegative. CDR3s include the opening cysteine and the closing phenylalanine or tryptophan. The D gene is left open where the match is weak. Size tells how often a clone was seen (once, few, many) or the class of an expanded clone, and some rows leave it out.

j_gene | abundance | v_gene | d_gene | CDR3nt | CDR3aa
TRBJ2-7 | NA | TRBV2 | NA | TGTGCCAGCAGTGTGGTAGGGTGGAGGTACGAGCAGTACTTC | CASSVVGWRYEQYF
TRBJ2-6 | NA | TRBV11-1 | NA | TGTGCCAGCAGCCTTGGACAATCCTCTGGGGCCAACGTCCTGACTTTC | CASSLGQSSGANVLTF
TRBJ2-5 | NA | TRBV20-1 | NA | TGCAGTGCACCCAGGGGAGAGACCCAGTACTTC | CSAPRGETQYF
TRBJ1-2 | NA | TRBV29-1 | NA | TGCAGCGTTGAGAGACAGAGGTATGGCTACACCTTC | CSVERQRYGYTF
TRBJ1-1 | NA | TRBV29-1 | NA | TGCAGCGTTGTTGGACAGACGAACACTGAAGCTTTCTTT | CSVVGQTNTEAFF
TRBJ2-7 | NA | TRBV10-1 | TRBD1 | TGCGCCAGCAGGCCCGGGACAGGGGCCGACGAGCAGTACTTC | CASRPGTGADEQYF
TRBJ2-1 | NA | TRBV29-1 | TRBD2 | TGCAGCAAAAAAGCGGGGGGGTACAATGAGCAGTTCTTC | CSKKAGGYNEQFF
TRBJ1-2 | NA | TRBV5-1 | NA | TGCGCCAGCAGCCCGGGCAGGACGGGGGTCTATGGCTACACCTTC | CASSPGRTGVYGYTF
TRBJ1-5 | NA | TRBV7-2 | NA | TGTGCCAGCAGCTCCGGGACTCGGGAGAATCAGCCCCAGCATTTT | CASSSGTRENQPQHF
TRBJ1-5 | NA | TRBV10-3 | NA | TGTGCCATAGCTCACAGCAATCAGCCCCAGCATTTT | CAIAHSNQPQHF
TRBJ1-1 | NA | TRBV4-3 | NA | TGCGCCAGCAGCCAAAAGGGCTGGGGACTCTTGAACACTGAAGCTTTCTTT | CASSQKGWGLLNTEAFF
TRBJ2-1 | NA | TRBV9 | NA | TGTGCCAGCAGCGCCGATCGACTAGTCTTGAATAGTCATGAGCAGTTCTTC | CASSADRLVLNSHEQFF
TRBJ2-3 | NA | TRBV7-3 | TRBD2 | TGTGCCAGCAGCCCAACCCTAGCGGGGGGACGCGATACGCAGTATTTT | CASSPTLAGGRDTQYF
TRBJ2-7 | NA | TRBV9 | TRBD1 | TGTGCCAGCAGCGGAGGACAGGGATTGGAGCAGTACTTC | CASSGGQGLEQYF
TRBJ2-1 | NA | TRBV18 | NA | TGTGCCAGCTCCTTACAGAGCTCCTACAATGAGCAGTTCTTC | CASSLQSSYNEQFF
TRBJ1-1 | NA | TRBV2 | TRBD1 | TGTGCCAGCAGGGTATCGACAGGGGGCAAAGGGGACACTGAAGCTTTCTTT | CASRVSTGGKGDTEAFF
TRBJ2-2 | NA | TRBV5-1 | TRBD2 | TGCGCCAGCAGCTCTGGACTAGCGGGGGGCACCGGGGAGCTGTTTTTT | CASSSGLAGGTGELFF
TRBJ2-7 | few | TRBV6-5 | TRBD1 | TGTGCCAGCAGCAAGACAGGGACGCGAGAGCAGTACTTC | CASSKTGTREQYF
TRBJ1-2 | NA | TRBV5-4 | TRBD1 | TGTGCCAGCAGCCTCCGGGACAGCGTCTATGGCTACACCTTC | CASSLRDSVYGYTF
TRBJ1-2 | NA | TRBV11-2 | NA | TGTGCCAGCAGCTCGACACCGGGCCCTAGGGGCTATGGCTACACCTTC | CASSSTPGPRGYGYTF
TRBJ2-1 | NA | TRBV7-9 | NA | TGTGCCAGCAACGAAGGGTTCCGAAGCGGTGAGCAGTTCTTC | CASNEGFRSGEQFF
TRBJ2-7 | NA | TRBV7-3 | NA | TGTGCCAGCAGCTTAATCGTTTCTGACGAGCAGTACTTC | CASSLIVSDEQYF
TRBJ2-5 | NA | TRBV6-1 | NA | TGTGCCAGCAGTGAAATCATGGGGGCAGGCCGGGAGACCCAGTACTTC | CASSEIMGAGRETQYF
TRBJ2-2 | NA | TRBV5-1 | TRBD2 | TGCGTACAAACGGGAGGGGAGGGCCATCCAAACACCGGGGAGCTGTTTTTT | CVQTGGEGHPNTGELFF
TRBJ1-2 | NA | TRBV5-1 | TRBD1 | TGCGCCAGCAGCTTGCGTGTGACAGGGGATGGCTACACCTTC | CASSLRVTGDGYTF
TRBJ2-3 | NA | TRBV29-1 | TRBD1 | TGCAGCGTTGAAGGGACAGGCAGAGAAGTGGATACGCAGTATTTT | CSVEGTGREVDTQYF
TRBJ2-1 | NA | TRBV5-8 | NA | TGTGCCAGCAGCTTGGATTTCACCCCGGGTTACAATGAGCAGTTCTTC | CASSLDFTPGYNEQFF
TRBJ2-2 | NA | TRBV19 | NA | TGTGCCACCGGGGGAGGCGGCGCCGGGGAGCTGTTTTTT | CATGGGGAGELFF
TRBJ1-1 | NA | TRBV5-1 | NA | TGCGCCAGCAGCTTTTCAGTCGGGGACACTGAAGCTTTCTTT | CASSFSVGDTEAFF
TRBJ2-3 | NA | TRBV28 | TRBD2 | TGTGCCACCACGACTAGCGGGAGGCGAACCGCTAGCACAGATACGCAGTATTTT | CATTTSGRRTASTDTQYF
TRBJ1-2 | NA | TRBV19 | NA | TGTGCCAGTAGTATGGGAGGGGTCTATGGCTACACCTTC | CASSMGGVYGYTF
TRBJ2-2 | NA | TRBV7-2 | NA | TGTGCCAGCAGCTTAGCGGGGGCGACCGGGGAGCTGTTTTTT | CASSLAGATGELFF
TRBJ2-5 | NA | TRBV29-1 | NA | TGCAGCGCGCTAAAGGGGGTTGAGACCCAGTACTTC | CSALKGVETQYF
TRBJ1-4 | NA | TRBV5-4 | TRBD1 | TGTGCCAGCAGAGGACAGGGTGAGGAAAAACTGTTTTTT | CASRGQGEEKLFF
TRBJ2-3 | NA | TRBV5-1 | TRBD1 | TGCGCCAGCAGCTTGCAACCACAGGGGGGAGATACGCAGTATTTT | CASSLQPQGGDTQYF
TRBJ1-1 | NA | TRBV7-6 | NA | TGTGCCAGCAGCTTAGCGCAGGGAGGCACTGAAGCTTTCTTT | CASSLAQGGTEAFF
TRBJ1-5 | NA | TRBV28 | NA | TGTGCCAGCAGTTTGGGGCAGGACAATCAGCCCCAGCATTTT | CASSLGQDNQPQHF
TRBJ2-3 | NA | TRBV7-2 | NA | TGTGCCAGCAGCTTACGGTTAAGCACAGATACGCAGTATTTT | CASSLRLSTDTQYF
TRBJ1-2 | NA | TRBV28 | NA | TGTGCCAGCAGTTTAGGCAGATGGTCAGGTGGCTACACCTTC | CASSLGRWSGGYTF
TRBJ2-5 | NA | TRBV7-2 | TRBD2 | TGTGCCAGCAGCTCCTACGCTAGCGGGGGGTGGGAGACCCAGTACTTC | CASSSYASGGWETQYF
TRBJ1-2 | NA | TRBV5-1 | TRBD1 | TGCGCCAGCAGGGCAGGGGGCTTGTCCGGGTCCTATGGCTACACCTTC | CASRAGGLSGSYGYTF
TRBJ2-1 | NA | TRBV9 | TRBD1 | TGTGCCAGCAGCGCATTACAGGGGGTTAGCTACAATGAGCAGTTCTTC | CASSALQGVSYNEQFF
TRBJ1-2 | NA | TRBV28 | NA | TGTGCCAGCAGTCTTCGGGGGAGGTCGAGTTCGGGCTATGGCTACACCTTC | CASSLRGRSSSGYGYTF
TRBJ1-1 | NA | TRBV19 | NA | TGTGCCACCTCGGGTCGGCGGGACACTGAAGCTTTCTTT | CATSGRRDTEAFF
TRBJ2-1 | NA | TRBV6-1 | NA | TGTGCCAGTGCCCCTGTCCAAGCCAACAATGAGCAGTTCTTC | CASAPVQANNEQFF
TRBJ2-3 | NA | TRBV4-2 | TRBD2 | TGTGCCAGCAGCCAGGCGACTAGCGGGGGGCCGAGCACAGATACGCAGTATTTT | CASSQATSGGPSTDTQYF
TRBJ1-2 | NA | TRBV5-4 | TRBD1 | TGTGCCAGCAGGACCACAGGGGGTGGCCTGAAAAGCTACACCTTC | CASRTTGGGLKSYTF
TRBJ2-7 | NA | TRBV28 | TRBD1 | TGTGCCAGCAGTTTAGAAGGGACAGGGGTCCTGAAAGGGTTCTACGAGCAGTACTTC | CASSLEGTGVLKGFYEQYF
TRBJ2-7 | NA | TRBV19 | TRBD1 | TGTGCCAGTTCACAGGGGTGGGTCTACGAGCAGTACTTC | CASSQGWVYEQYF
TRBJ2-3 | NA | TRBV29-1 | NA | TGCAGCGTTGATATTGGCACAGATACGCAGTATTTT | CSVDIGTDTQYF
TRBJ1-2 | NA | TRBV5-6 | NA | TGTGCCAGCAGAGGAAACCCAGGGTACGACTATGGCTACACCTTC | CASRGNPGYDYGYTF
TRBJ1-5 | NA | TRBV7-8 | NA | TGTGCCAGCAGCGCCCGATCTTCAGGGGTGGGTCAGCCCCAGCATTTT | CASSARSSGVGQPQHF